This TCR beta chain was sequenced for a study of monozygotic twins with inflammatory bowel disease. General observations from the study: The data did not back a single strong IBD-associated clonotype or signal. Telling different T cell subtypes apart from each other was not possible.

The CDR3 has 14 residues. Germline V lookup: CDR1 SGHRS, CDR2 YFSETQ. cDNA was made in eight separate reactions per sample. Using the 5' RACE reads, TCRdb records one entry per CDR3 protein without DNA. The listing records over 150,000 distinct CDR3 sequences. RNA in its total form was extracted from whole blood, and T cells were not sorted. Turning to this clonotype: Its antigen is still unknown.

Material: blood. This clonotype was obtained from a human donor with ulcerative colitis or Crohn's disease, or a healthy co-twin of an affected twin (not recorded which). V is TRBV5-1 and J is TRBJ2-7; TCRdb's D call of TRBD1 is untestable without DNA. CDR3: CASSSWTGSYEQYF.